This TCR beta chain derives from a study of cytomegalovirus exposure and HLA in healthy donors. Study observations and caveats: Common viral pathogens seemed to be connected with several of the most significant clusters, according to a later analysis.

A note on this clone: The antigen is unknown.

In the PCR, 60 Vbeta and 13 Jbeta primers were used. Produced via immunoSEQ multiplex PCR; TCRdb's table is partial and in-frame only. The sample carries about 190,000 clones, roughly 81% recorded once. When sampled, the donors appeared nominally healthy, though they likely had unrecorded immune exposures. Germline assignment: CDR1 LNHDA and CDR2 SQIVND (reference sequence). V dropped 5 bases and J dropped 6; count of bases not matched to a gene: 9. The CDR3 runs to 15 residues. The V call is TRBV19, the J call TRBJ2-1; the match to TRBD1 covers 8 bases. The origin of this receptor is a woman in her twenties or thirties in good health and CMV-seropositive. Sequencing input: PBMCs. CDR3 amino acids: CASSFGQGGLNEQFF. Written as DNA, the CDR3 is TGTGCCAGTAGTTTCGGACAGGGAGGTCTCAATGAGCAGTTCTTC.